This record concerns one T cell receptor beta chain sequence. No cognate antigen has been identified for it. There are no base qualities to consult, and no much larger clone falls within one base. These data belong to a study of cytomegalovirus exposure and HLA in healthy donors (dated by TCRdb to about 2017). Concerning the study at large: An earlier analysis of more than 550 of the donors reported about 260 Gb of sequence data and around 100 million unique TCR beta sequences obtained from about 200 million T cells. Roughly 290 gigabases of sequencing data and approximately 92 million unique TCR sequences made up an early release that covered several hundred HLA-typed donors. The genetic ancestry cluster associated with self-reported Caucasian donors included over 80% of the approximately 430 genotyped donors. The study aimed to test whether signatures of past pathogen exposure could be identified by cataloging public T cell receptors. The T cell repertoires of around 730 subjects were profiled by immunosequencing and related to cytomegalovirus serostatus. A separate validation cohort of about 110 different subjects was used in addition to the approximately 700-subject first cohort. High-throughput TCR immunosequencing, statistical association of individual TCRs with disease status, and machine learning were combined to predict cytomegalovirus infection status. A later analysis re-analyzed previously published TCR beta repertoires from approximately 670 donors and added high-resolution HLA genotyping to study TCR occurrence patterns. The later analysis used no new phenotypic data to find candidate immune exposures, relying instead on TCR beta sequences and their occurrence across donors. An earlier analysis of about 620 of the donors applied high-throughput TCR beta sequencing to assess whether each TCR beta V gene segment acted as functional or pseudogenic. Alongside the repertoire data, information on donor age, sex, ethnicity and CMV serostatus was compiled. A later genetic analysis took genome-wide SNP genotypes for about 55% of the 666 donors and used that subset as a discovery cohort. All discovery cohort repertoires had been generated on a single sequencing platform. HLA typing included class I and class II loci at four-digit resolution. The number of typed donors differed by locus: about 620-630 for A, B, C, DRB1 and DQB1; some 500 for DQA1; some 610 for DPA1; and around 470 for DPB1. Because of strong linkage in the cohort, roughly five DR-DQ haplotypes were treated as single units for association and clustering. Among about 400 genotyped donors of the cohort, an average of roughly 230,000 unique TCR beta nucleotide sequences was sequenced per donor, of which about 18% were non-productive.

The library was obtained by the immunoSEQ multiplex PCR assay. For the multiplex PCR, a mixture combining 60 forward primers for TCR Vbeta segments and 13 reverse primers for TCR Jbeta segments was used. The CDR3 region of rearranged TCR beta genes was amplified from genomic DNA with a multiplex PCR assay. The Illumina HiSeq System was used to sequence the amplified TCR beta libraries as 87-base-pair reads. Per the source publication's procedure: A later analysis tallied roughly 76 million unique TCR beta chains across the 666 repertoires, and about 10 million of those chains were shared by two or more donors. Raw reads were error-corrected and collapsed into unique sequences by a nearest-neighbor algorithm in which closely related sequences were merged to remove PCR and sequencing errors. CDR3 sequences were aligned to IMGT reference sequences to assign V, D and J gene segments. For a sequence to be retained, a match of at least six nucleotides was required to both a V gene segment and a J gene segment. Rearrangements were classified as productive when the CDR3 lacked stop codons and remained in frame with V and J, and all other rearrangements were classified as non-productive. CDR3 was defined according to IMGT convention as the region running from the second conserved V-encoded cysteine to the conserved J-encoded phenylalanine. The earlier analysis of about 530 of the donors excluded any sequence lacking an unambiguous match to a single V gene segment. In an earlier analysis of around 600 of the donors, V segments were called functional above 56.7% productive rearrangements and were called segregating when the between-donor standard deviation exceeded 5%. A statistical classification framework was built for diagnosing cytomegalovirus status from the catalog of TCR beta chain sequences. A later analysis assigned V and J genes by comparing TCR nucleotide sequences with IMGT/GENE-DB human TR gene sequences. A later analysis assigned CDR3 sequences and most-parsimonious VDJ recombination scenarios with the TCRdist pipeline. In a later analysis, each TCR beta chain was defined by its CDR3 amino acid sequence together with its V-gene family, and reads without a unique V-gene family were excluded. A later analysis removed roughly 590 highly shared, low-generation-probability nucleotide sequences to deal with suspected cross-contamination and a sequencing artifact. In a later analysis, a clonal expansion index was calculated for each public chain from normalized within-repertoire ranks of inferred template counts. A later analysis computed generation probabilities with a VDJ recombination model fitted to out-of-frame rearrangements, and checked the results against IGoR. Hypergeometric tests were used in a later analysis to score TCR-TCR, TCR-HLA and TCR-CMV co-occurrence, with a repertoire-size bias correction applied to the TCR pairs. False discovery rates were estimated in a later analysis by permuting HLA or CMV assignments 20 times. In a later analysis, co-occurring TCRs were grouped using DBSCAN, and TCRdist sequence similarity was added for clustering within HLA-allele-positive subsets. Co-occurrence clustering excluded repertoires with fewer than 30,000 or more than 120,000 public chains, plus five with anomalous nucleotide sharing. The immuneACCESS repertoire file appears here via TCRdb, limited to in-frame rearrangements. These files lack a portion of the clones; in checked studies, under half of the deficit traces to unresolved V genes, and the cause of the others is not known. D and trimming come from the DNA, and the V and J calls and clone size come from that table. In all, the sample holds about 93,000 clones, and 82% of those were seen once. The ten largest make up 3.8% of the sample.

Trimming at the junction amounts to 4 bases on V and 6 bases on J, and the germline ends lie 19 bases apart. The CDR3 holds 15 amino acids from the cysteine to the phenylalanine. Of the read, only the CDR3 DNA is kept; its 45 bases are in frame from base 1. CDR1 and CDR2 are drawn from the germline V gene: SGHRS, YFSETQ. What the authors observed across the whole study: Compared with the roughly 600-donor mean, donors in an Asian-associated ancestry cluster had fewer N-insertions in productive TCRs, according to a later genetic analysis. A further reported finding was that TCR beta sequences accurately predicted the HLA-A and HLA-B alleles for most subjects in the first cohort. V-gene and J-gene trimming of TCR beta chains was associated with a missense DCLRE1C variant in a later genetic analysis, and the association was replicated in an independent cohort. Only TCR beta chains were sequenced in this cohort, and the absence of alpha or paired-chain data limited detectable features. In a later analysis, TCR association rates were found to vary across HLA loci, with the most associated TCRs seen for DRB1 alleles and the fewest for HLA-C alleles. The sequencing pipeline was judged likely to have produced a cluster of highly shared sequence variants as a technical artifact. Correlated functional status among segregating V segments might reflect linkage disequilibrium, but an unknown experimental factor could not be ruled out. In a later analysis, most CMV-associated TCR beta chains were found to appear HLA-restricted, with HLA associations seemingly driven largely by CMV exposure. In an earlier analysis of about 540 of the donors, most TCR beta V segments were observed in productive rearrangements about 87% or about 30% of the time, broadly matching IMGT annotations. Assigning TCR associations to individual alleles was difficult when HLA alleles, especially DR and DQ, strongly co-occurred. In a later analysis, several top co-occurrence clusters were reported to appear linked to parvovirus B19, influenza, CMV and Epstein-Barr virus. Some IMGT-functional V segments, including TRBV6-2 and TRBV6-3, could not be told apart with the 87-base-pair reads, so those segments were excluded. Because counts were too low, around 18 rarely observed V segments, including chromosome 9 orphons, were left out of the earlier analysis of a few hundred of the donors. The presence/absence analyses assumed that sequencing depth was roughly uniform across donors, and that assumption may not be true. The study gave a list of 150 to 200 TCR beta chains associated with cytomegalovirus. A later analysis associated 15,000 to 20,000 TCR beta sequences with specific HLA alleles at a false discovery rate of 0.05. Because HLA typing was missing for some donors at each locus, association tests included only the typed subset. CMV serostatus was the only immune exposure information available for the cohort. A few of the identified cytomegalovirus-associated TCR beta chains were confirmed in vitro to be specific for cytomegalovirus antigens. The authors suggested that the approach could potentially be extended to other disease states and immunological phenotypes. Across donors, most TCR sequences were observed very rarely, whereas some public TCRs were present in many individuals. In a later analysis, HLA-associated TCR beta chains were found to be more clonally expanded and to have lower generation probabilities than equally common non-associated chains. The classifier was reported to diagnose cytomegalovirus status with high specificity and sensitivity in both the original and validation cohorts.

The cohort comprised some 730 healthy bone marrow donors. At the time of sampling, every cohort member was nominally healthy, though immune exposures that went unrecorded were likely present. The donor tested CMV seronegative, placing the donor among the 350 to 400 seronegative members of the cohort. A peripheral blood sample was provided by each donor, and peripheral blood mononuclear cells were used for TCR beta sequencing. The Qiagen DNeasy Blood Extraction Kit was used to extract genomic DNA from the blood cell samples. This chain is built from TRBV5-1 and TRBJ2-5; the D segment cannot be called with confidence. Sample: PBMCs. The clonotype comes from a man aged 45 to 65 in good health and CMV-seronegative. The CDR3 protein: CASSPLVGPAQTQYF. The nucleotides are TGCGCCAGCAGCCCGCTGGTTGGGCCAGCACAGACCCAGTACTTC.